Listed below are T cell receptor beta chains from one sample, sequenced in a study of response to subunit inactivated influenza vaccine. Each CDR3 protein is one row after TCRdb ran MiXCR on the RT-PCR reads. The sample lists approximately 500,000 distinct CDR3 sequences, 10% to 15% occurring once. The sequenced sample was PBMCs from blood, obtained roughly 6 weeks after vaccination. These receptors all stem from a man aged 45-65 years who received an inactivated influenza vaccine. The CDR3 runs from the conserved cysteine through the conserved F or W. The D gene is left open where the match is weak. Where a row states a size, it is once, few, many or the class of an expanded clone; other rows omit it.

>many|TRBJ2-3|TRBV20-1|-
CSARVDREGTGDTQYF
TGCAGTGCTAGAGTGGACAGGGAGGGGACAGGAGATACGCAGTATTTT
>-|TRBJ1-2|TRBV12-5|-
CASGTDKHGYTF
TGTGCTAGTGGCACCGACAAGCATGGCTACACCTTC
>few|TRBJ1-1|TRBV7-2|TRBD1
CASSLGEGALGTEAFF
TGTGCCAGCAGCTTAGGCGAGGGGGCGCTGGGAACTGAAGCTTTCTTT
>-|TRBJ2-5|TRBV27|TRBD2
CASSSGLAGKETQYF
TGTGCCAGCAGTTCGGGACTAGCGGGAAAAGAGACCCAGTACTTC
>-|TRBJ2-1|TRBV3-1|-
CASSQGVGRSYNEQFF
TGTGCCAGCAGCCAAGGGGTGGGAAGGTCCTACAATGAGCAGTTCTTC
>many|TRBJ2-1|TRBV12-3/TRBV12-4|-
CASSTANPNEQFF
TGTGCCAGCAGTACCGCCAACCCCAATGAGCAGTTCTTC
>few|TRBJ1-5|TRBV20-1|-
CSATDQQFSNQPQHF
TGCAGTGCTACCGACCAACAGTTTAGCAATCAGCCCCAGCATTTT
>few|TRBJ2-3|TRBV19|-
CASSIVGLTQYF
TGTGCCAGTAGTATAGTCGGTCTGACGCAGTATTTT
>few|TRBJ2-5|TRBV7-9|-
CASSLESDQETQYF
TGTGCCAGCAGCTTAGAGTCAGATCAAGAGACCCAGTACTTC
>many|TRBJ2-2|TRBV7-9|-
CASSPMTVTGELFF
TGTGCCAGCAGCCCAATGACCGTCACCGGGGAGCTGTTTTTT
>many|TRBJ2-5|TRBV7-8|-
CASSLGSTRDIQYF
TGTGCCAGCAGCTTAGGATCTACAAGAGATATCCAGTACTTC
>few|TRBJ2-5|TRBV20-1|TRBD1
CSARDPGQGRQETQYF
TGCAGTGCTAGAGATCCGGGACAGGGTCGGCAAGAGACCCAGTACTTC
>few|TRBJ2-1|TRBV10-3|TRBD1
CATGQGVENEQFF
TGTGCCACCGGACAGGGGGTCGAGAATGAGCAGTTCTTC
>-|TRBJ2-7|TRBV29-1|-
CSTRDTSYEQYF
TGCAGCACCCGGGACACCTCCTACGAGCAGTACTTC
>-|TRBJ2-2|TRBV11-2|-
CASRDGQPPGELFF
TGTGCCAGCAGGGATGGACAGCCGCCCGGGGAGCTGTTTTTT
>-|TRBJ1-4|TRBV5-6|-
CASSAGQTGEKLFF
TGTGCCAGCAGCGCGGGACAAACGGGGGAAAAACTGTTTTTT
>-|TRBJ1-1|TRBV3-1|-
CASSQYNRNTEAFF
TGTGCCAGCAGCCAATACAACAGGAACACTGAAGCTTTCTTT
>-|TRBJ2-1|TRBV20-1|-
CSAVADPRAEQFF
TGCAGTGCCGTAGCGGATCCACGCGCTGAGCAGTTCTTC
>few|TRBJ2-5|TRBV20-1|TRBD2
CSATRTSGVETQYF
TGCAGTGCTACTCGGACTAGCGGGGTGGAGACCCAGTACTTC
>few|TRBJ2-7|TRBV28|-
CASRYKGEPYF
TGTGCCAGCAGATACAAGGGCGAGCCGTACTTC
>once|TRBJ1-5|TRBV20-1|-
CGARVGNQPQHF
TGCGGTGCTAGAGTTGGCAATCAGCCCCAGCATTTT
>few|TRBJ2-2|TRBV10-3|-
CAISESSESTGELFF
TGTGCCATCAGTGAGTCGTCGGAGAGCACCGGGGAGCTGTTTTTT
>many|TRBJ2-1|TRBV6-6|-
CASGFQGRGFF
TGTGCCAGCGGTTTCCAGGGACGGGGGTTCTTC
>-|TRBJ2-1|TRBV20-1|TRBD2
CSARAHSGGYNEQFF
TGCAGTGCTAGGGCTCATAGCGGGGGATACAATGAGCAGTTCTTC
>few|TRBJ2-7|TRBV12-3/TRBV12-4|-
CASSQDPAYEQYF
TGTGCCAGCAGTCAGGACCCTGCATACGAGCAGTACTTC
>-|TRBJ2-1|TRBV4-3|-
CASSQDSDSWKNEQFF
TGCGCCAGCAGCCAAGATTCGGACAGTTGGAAGAATGAGCAGTTCTTC
>few|TRBJ1-4|TRBV12-3/TRBV12-4|-
CASSLQGRNPNEKLFF
TGTGCCAGCAGTTTACAGGGCAGGAACCCTAATGAAAAACTGTTTTTT
>few|TRBJ2-5|TRBV7-7|TRBD1
CASSFGTEETQYF
TGTGCCAGCAGCTTCGGGACAGAAGAGACCCAGTACTTC
>many|TRBJ2-7|TRBV5-1|-
CASSDSSNSYEQYF
TGCGCCAGCAGCGACAGCTCCAACTCCTACGAGCAGTACTTC
>few|TRBJ1-1|TRBV4-3|-
CASRQDVGPGTEAFF
TGCGCCAGCAGACAAGATGTGGGGCCGGGCACTGAAGCTTTCTTT
>-|TRBJ2-3|TRBV20-1|-
CSAPGRTTDLDTQYF
TGCAGTGCCCCGGGACGAACTACCGACCTTGATACGCAGTATTTT
>few|TRBJ2-5|TRBV11-1|TRBD2
CASSLGPGLAGSQETQYF
TGTGCCAGCAGCTTAGGACCGGGACTAGCGGGGTCCCAAGAGACCCAGTACTTC
>-|TRBJ2-5|TRBV12-3/TRBV12-4|TRBD2
CASSPGTSKGETQYF
TGTGCCAGCAGTCCCGGGACTAGCAAGGGAGAGACCCAGTACTTC
>-|TRBJ2-5|TRBV20-1|TRBD2
CSAREREGQETQYF
TGCAGTGCTAGAGAGCGGGAGGGCCAAGAGACCCAGTACTTC
>few|TRBJ1-5|TRBV6-5|-
CASSYSMGHFSNQPQHF
TGTGCCAGCAGTTACTCGATGGGACACTTTAGCAATCAGCCCCAGCATTTT
>few|TRBJ1-2|TRBV5-1|TRBD1
CASSLETGRDYGYTF
TGCGCCAGCAGCTTGGAGACAGGGCGGGACTATGGCTACACCTTC